Shown below are 3 T cell receptor beta chains from a single sample sequenced in a study of OX40 agonist ivuxolimab in advanced cancers. This table comes from immunoSEQ multiplex PCR, and its TCRdb copy is limited to in-frame clones, with some not included. The table lists tens of thousands of clones, around 81% of them singletons. The sample consisted of CD4+ or CD8+ T cells sorted from blood, taken in a trial of the OX40 agonist ivuxolimab. The receptors here all came from an adult with an advanced solid tumor such as melanoma, head and neck, liver or kidney cancer.

The chain joins TRBV7-6 to TRBJ2-3; 9 bases are shared with TRBD2. Unmatched junction bases numbered 17, after V lost 2 bases and J lost 2 bases. The CDR3 runs 20 residues. Germline V gene sequence: CDR1 SGHVS, CDR2 FNYEAQ. The CDR3 loop reads CASSLINPTLAGVDTDTQYF. The CDR3 DNA is TGTGCCAGCAGCTTAATAAACCCCACTTTAGCGGGAGTTGACACAGATACGCAGTATTTT.

The V call is TRBV27, the J call TRBJ2-4; D unclear. The germline V and J ends were trimmed by 6 bases and 2 bases, with 23 bases remaining between them. CDR1 is MNHEY, CDR2 SMNVEV, per germline (reference sequence). CDR3 length: 18 amino acids. The CDR3 loop reads CASRTSERSVLSKNIQYF. The CDR3 region has the DNA TGTGCCAGCAGGACGAGCGAGCGCAGTGTTCTATCCAAAAACATTCAGTACTTC.

This chain connects TRBV10-2 to TRBJ2-2; weak D call: TRBD1 (5 bases). Germline loops: CDR1 WSHSY, CDR2 SAAADI. The CDR3 is made up of 13 amino acids. Trimming removed 9 bases from V and 4 bases from J, with 12 bases in between. The CDR3 nucleotides are TGCGCCAGTATCCGACAGACCACCGGGGAGCTGTTTTTT. Translating gives CASIRQTTGELFF.